The clone carrying this T cell receptor beta chain has ten or more counts. Its antigen is unidentified. With the read ending 3 residues before the CDR3 end, the germline J gene is used to fill in that end. Trimming stripped 3 bases from V and 3 bases from J, with 9 bases between. This CDR3 spans 14 amino acids. Germline loops: CDR1 SEHNR, CDR2 FQNEAQ (reference sequence). The entry originates in a study of T cell clonality in common variable immunodeficiency. Most patients and controls had Caucasian heritage. General study findings and limits: Shared TCRbeta clones were fewer between CVID subjects than controls. TCRbeta clonality was increased in CVID versus healthy controls. Reportedly, TCR beta sequences from common variable immunodeficiency showed fewer deletions and N-nucleotide insertions.

Repertoires were generated with immunoSEQ multiplex PCR, while TCRdb's copy carries only in-frame clones and drops some. This repertoire holds roughly 50,000 clones, and none appear only once. The rearrangement links TRBV7-9 to TRBJ1-5; D uncertain. Source material: peripheral blood mononuclear cells. This sequence was found in a person aged 18 to 75 in good health. CDR3 sequence reads: CASSLAQPNQPQHF. The sequenced part of the CDR3 DNA is TGTGCCAGCAGCTTGGCCCAACCCAATCAGCCC.